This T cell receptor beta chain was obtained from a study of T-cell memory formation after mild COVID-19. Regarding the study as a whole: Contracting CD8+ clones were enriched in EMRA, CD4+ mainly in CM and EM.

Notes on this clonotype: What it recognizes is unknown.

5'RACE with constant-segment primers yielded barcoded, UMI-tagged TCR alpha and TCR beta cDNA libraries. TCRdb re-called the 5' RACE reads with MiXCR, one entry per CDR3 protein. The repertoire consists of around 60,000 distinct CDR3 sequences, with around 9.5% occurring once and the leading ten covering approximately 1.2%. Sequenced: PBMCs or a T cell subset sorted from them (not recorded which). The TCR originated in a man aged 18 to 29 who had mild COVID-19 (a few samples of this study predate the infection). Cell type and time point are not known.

The CDR3 DNA reads TGCGCCAGCAGCTTGTTTAAGGCAGGGAATAATTCACCCCTCCACTTT. Translated: CASSLFKAGNNSPLHF. The chain joins TRBV5-1 to TRBJ1-6; maybe TRBD1 (5 bases). The V gene's germline CDR1 is SGHRS and CDR2 YFSETQ. The CDR3 is 16 residues long. V was cut by 1 base and J by 5 bases, with 13 bases left in between.